This TCR beta chain was captured by sequencing in a study of post-analysis software for immune sequencing data. Points from the study as a whole: Several TRBV segments were more frequent in patients than controls; TRBV5-6, TRBV5-1 and TRBV20-1 belonged to this group.

The authors incorporated unique molecular identifiers into the TCR beta cDNA libraries. Each CDR3 protein gets one entry after TCRdb re-called the PCR reads with MiXCR. Of 350,000 to 450,000 distinct CDR3 sequences listed, less than 40% are singletons. V lost 4 bases and J 9 bases, leaving 16 bases between the germline ends. The CDR3 covers 13 residues. Germline V gene data show CDR1 as SQVTM and CDR2 as ANQGSEA. Turning to this clonotype: Its antigen remains unidentified.

The chain uses TRBV29-1 and TRBJ2-1; no firm D call. The TCR sequence derives from a girl aged 2-15 years with multiple sclerosis. Material: blood. The CDR3 DNA is TGCAGCGTTGCCGAGGCCCTTCGTAGTGAGCAGTTCTTC. This gives the protein CSVAEALRSEQFF.